The source of this TCR beta chain is a study of regulatory T cells (dated by TCRdb to 2017 to 2018). Notes on the research overall: The study compared T-cell receptor beta repertoires of sorted regulatory, conventional CD4+ and CD8+ T cells in CD3G-deficient patients with those in healthy controls. Overall results and qualifications from the work: Repertoires from patients had restricted unique TRB V-J pairs and skewed V and J gene usage, with the strongest effect in regulatory T cells. Compared with both autologous conventional CD4+ cells and control regulatory T cells, regulatory T cells from CD3G-deficient patients had reduced Shannon diversity. Patient regulatory T-cell samples yielded roughly tenfold fewer unique productive TRB reads than control samples. The degree of regulatory T-cell repertoire restriction differed among patients and was greatest in the two patients with the most severe autoimmunity.

As regards this clone: What this receptor recognizes is not known. Per-base quality was not reported, and no clone a single base away is much larger than it.

For the multiplex PCR, 52 forward TRBV primers and 13 reverse TRBJ primers were used, and amplification bias was corrected with both assay-based and computational methods. Within the immunoSEQ assay, multiplex PCR amplified rearranged TRB loci from genomic DNA. Sequencing of the TRB amplicons was done on an Illumina HiSeq platform. The original methods were these. Raw sequences were error-filtered and aligned to reference gene sequences by custom algorithms and were subsequently analyzed with the immunoSEQ online tools. Frequencies of productive and nonproductive TRB rearrangements were evaluated among both unique and total sequences. For TRB CDR3 positions 6 and 7, hydrophobicity together with amino acid composition served as the basis for assessing self-reactivity potential. Prism software was used to run t tests, Mann-Whitney tests or two-way ANOVA for comparisons between groups. In its TCRdb copy, this immuneACCESS table keeps in-frame sequences only and misses some clones. Where compared with another copy, unresolved V genes explain less than half of these, and the others have no known cause. V and J calls and clone size are as listed in that table; D and trimming were resolved from the DNA. The sample includes over 3,500 clones, with more than 85% observed a single time. The top ten hold 2.6% of the sample.

CDR3 length: 12 amino acids, cysteine to phenylalanine. Solely the CDR3 DNA is kept, with 36 bases framed from the first base. Relative to germline, V is 2 bases shorter and J is 9 bases shorter, with 10 bases between their ends. The germline V gene supplies CDR1 MNHNS and CDR2 SASEGT. Evidence of autoimmunity was present in all CD3G-deficient patients, and the autoimmunity was more severe in two of the patients. Patients ranged from 2 to 39 years of age at testing and had reduced naive and increased memory CD4+ and CD8+ T-cell proportions. CD4+ cells were FACS-sorted into CD25-high CD127-low regulatory T cells and CD25-low CD127-high conventional CD4+ T cells. More than five individuals with CD3G deficiency made up the patient group. Patient samples and clinical data came from an international physician network spanning the United States, Europe and Asia. Ficoll density separation was used to isolate peripheral blood mononuclear cells.

This sequence originates from a child aged 2-15 years with CD3G deficiency. The sequencing input was CD4+ Tregs sorted from blood. The V and J genes are TRBV6-1 and TRBJ1-1, with the identity of the D gene unclear. Here is the DNA: TGTGCCAGCAGTGAAAAGTTTGTGAAAGCTTTCTTT. It translates to CASSEKFVKAFF.